This T cell receptor beta chain appears in the sequencing data of a study of blood T cell repertoires in COVID-19. Per germline, CDR1 MNHEY and CDR2 SVGAGI. After removal of 9 bases from V and 5 bases from J, the junction contained 10 bases not matched to a gene. The CDR3 loop spans 14 amino acids. Clones were sequenced by immunoSEQ multiplex PCR, and TCRdb holds only the in-frame ones, with some missing. This sample has fewer than 300,000 clones, with approximately 83% found just once. Residents of about 25 US areas, aged about 18 to 95 years, made up the participants. The sequence was collected from a woman in her 30s who had recovered from COVID-19. The rearrangement joins TRBV6-5 to TRBJ2-3, with 8 bases aligning to TRBD2. Sequencing was performed on PBMCs or T cells enriched from blood (not recorded which). The CDR3 DNA reads as TGTGCCAGGGGGACTAGTATACGCGGAGATACGCAGTATTTT. As protein: CARGTSIRGDTQYF.